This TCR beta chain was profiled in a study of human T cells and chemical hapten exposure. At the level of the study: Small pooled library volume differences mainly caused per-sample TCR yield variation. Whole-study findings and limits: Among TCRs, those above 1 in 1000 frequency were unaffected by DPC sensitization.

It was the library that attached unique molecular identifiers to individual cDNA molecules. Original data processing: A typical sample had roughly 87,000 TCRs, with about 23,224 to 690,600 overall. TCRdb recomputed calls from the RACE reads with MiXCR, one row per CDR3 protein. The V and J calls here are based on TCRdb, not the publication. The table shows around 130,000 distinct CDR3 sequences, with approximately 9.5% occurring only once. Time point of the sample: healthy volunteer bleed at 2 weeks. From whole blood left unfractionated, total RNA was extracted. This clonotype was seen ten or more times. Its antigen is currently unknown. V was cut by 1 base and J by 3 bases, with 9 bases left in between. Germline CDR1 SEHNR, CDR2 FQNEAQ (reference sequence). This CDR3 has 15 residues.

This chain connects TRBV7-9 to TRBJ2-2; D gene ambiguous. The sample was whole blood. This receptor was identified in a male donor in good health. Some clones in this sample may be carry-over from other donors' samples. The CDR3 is CASSLGQSHTGELFF. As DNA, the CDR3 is TGTGCCAGCAGCTTAGGGCAGTCTCACACCGGGGAGCTGTTTTTT.